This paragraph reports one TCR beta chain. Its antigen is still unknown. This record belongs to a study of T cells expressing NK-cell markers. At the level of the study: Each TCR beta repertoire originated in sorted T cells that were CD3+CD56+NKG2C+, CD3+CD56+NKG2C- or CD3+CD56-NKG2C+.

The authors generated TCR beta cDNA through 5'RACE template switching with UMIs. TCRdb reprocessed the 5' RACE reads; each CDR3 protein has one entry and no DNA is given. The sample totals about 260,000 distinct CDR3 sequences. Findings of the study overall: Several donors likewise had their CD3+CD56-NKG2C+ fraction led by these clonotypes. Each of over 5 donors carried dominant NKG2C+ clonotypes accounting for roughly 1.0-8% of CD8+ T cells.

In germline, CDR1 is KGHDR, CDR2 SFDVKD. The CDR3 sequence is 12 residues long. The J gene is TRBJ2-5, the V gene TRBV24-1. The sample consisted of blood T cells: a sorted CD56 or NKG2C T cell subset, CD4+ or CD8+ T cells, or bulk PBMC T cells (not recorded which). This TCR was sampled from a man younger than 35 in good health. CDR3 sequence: CATSSAEETQYF.